The rows below give T cell receptor beta chains drawn from one sample of a study of shared clonotypes between healthy human individuals. Measured with immunoSEQ multiplex PCR; TCRdb has only the in-frame clones, and not every one. This table has some 1,400,000 clones, approximately 96% appearing once. Source material: naive CD4+ T cells sorted from blood. The origin of the receptors is a man aged 25-45 years in good health. Both conserved end residues are part of each CDR3. Each record gives: D gene, clone size, V gene, J gene, CDR3 protein, CDR3 DNA. D genes are given only for firm matches. Clone size is stated in some rows and not others, as once, few, many or a class when expanded.

d_gene: NA
abundance: NA
v_gene: TRBV5-4
j_gene: TRBJ1-1
CDR3aa: CASSTGPPDEAFF
CDR3nt: TGTGCCAGCAGCACCGGGCCTCCAGATGAAGCTTTCTTT

d_gene: NA
abundance: NA
v_gene: TRBV10-2
j_gene: TRBJ1-3
CDR3aa: CASTPGSGNTIYF
CDR3nt: TGCGCCAGCACCCCAGGCTCTGGAAACACCATATATTTT

d_gene: NA
abundance: few
v_gene: TRBV10-3
j_gene: TRBJ2-7
CDR3aa: CAISTGINYEQYF
CDR3nt: TGTGCCATCAGCACCGGGATAAACTACGAGCAGTACTTC

d_gene: NA
abundance: NA
v_gene: TRBV28
j_gene: TRBJ1-2
CDR3aa: CASSPPGPPYGYTF
CDR3nt: TGTGCCAGCAGTCCGCCGGGACCTCCCTATGGCTACACCTTC

d_gene: TRBD2
abundance: NA
v_gene: TRBV7-2
j_gene: TRBJ2-1
CDR3aa: CASSFSGGSYNEQFF
CDR3nt: TGTGCCAGCAGCTTTTCGGGGGGCTCCTACAATGAGCAGTTCTTC

d_gene: TRBD2
abundance: NA
v_gene: TRBV18
j_gene: TRBJ2-1
CDR3aa: CASSPGTSGFKFNEQFF
CDR3nt: TGTGCCAGCTCACCGGGGACTAGCGGGTTCAAATTCAATGAGCAGTTCTTC

d_gene: NA
abundance: NA
v_gene: TRBV10-1
j_gene: TRBJ2-2
CDR3aa: CASSVNTGGTGELFF
CDR3nt: TGCGCCAGCAGTGTAAATACCGGAGGAACCGGGGAGCTGTTTTTT

d_gene: TRBD2
abundance: NA
v_gene: TRBV9
j_gene: TRBJ2-1
CDR3aa: CASSVATSGERGEQFF
CDR3nt: TGTGCCAGCAGCGTAGCCACTAGCGGGGAGAGGGGTGAGCAGTTCTTC

d_gene: NA
abundance: NA
v_gene: TRBV18
j_gene: TRBJ2-3
CDR3aa: CASSPLGFGSTDTQYF
CDR3nt: TGTGCCAGCTCACCTCTAGGATTTGGGAGCACAGATACGCAGTATTTT

d_gene: TRBD1
abundance: NA
v_gene: TRBV27
j_gene: TRBJ2-5
CDR3aa: CASRGQWVETQYF
CDR3nt: TGTGCCAGCAGGGGACAGTGGGTGGAGACCCAGTACTTC

d_gene: TRBD2
abundance: NA
v_gene: TRBV7-2
j_gene: TRBJ2-1
CDR3aa: CASSLGLADYNEQFF
CDR3nt: TGTGCCAGCAGCTTAGGGCTAGCGGACTACAATGAGCAGTTCTTC